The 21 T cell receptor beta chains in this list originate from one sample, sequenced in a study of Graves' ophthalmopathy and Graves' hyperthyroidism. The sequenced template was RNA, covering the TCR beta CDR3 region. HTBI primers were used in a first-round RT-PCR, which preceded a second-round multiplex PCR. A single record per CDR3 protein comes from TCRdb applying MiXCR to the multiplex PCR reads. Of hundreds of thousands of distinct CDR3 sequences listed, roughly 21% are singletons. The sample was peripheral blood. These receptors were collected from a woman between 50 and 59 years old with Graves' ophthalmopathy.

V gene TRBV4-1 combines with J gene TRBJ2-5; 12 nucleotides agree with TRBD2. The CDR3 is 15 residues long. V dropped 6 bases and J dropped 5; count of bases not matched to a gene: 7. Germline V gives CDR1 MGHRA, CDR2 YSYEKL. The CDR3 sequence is CASRPSGRGVETQYF. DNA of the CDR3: TGCGCCAGCAGACCTAGCGGGAGGGGTGTGGAGACCCAGTACTTC.

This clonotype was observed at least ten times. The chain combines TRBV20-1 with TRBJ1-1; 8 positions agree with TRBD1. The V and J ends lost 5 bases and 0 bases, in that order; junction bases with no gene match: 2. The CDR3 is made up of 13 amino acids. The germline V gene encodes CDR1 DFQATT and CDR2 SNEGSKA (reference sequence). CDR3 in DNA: TGCAGTGCTGACAGGGGTTTGAACACTGAAGCTTTCTTT. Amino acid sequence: CSADRGLNTEAFF.

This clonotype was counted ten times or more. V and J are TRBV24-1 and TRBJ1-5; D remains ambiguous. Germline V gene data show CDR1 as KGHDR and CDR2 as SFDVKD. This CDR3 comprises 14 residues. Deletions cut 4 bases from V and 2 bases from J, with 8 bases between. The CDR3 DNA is TGTGCCACCAGTGAACCAGGCGGCAATCAGCCCCAGCATTTT. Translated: CATSEPGGNQPQHF.

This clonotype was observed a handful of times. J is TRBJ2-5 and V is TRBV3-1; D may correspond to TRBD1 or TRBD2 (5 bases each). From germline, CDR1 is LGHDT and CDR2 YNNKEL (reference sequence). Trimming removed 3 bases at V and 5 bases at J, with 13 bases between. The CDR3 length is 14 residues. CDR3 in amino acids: CASSHLFGGETQYF. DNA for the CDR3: TGTGCCAGCAGCCATCTTTTTGGGGGTGAGACCCAGTACTTC.

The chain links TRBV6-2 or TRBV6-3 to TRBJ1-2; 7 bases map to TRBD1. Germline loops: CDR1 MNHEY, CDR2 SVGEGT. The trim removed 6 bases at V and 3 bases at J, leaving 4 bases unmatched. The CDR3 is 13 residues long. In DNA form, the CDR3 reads TGTGCCAGCAGCAGGGACAGATACTATGGCTACACCTTC. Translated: CASSRDRYYGYTF.

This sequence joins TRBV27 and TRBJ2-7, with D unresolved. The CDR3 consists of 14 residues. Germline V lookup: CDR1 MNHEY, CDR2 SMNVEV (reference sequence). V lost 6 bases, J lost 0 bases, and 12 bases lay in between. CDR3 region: CASSHLDSSYEQYF. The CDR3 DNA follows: TGTGCCAGCAGCCACCTCGATAGCTCCTACGAGCAGTACTTC.

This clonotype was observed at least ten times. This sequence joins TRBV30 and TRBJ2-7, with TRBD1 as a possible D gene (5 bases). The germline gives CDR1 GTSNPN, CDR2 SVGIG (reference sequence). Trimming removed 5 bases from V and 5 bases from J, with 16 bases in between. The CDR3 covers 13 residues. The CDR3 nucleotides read TGTGCCTGGGCCGCAGGGAACTGGGACGAGCAGTACTTC. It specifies CAWAAGNWDEQYF. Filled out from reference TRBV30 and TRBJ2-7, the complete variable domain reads SQTIHQWPATLVQPVGSPLSLECTVEGTSNPNLYWYRQAAGRGLQLLFYSVGIGQISSEVPQNLSASRPQDRQFILSSKKLLLSDSGFYLCAWAAGNWDEQYFGPGTRLTVT.

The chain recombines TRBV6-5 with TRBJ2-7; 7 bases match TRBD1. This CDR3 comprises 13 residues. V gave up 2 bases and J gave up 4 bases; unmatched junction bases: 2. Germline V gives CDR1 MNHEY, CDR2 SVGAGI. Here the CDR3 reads CASSYGTVYEQYF. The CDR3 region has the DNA TGTGCCAGCAGTTACGGGACAGTTTACGAGCAGTACTTC.

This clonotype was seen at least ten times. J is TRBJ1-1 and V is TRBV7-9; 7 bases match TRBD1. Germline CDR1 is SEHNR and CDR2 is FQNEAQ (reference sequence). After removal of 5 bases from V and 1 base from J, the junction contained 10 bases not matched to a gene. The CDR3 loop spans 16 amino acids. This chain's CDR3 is CASSQQGTRRNTEAFF. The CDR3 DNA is TGTGCCAGCAGCCAACAGGGGACTCGAAGGAACACTGAAGCTTTCTTT.

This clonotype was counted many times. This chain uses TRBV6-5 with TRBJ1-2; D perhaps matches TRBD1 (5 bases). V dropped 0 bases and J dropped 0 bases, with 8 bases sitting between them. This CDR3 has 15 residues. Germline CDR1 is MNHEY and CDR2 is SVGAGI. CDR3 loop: CASSYSGRANYGYTF. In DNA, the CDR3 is TGTGCCAGCAGTTACTCTGGCAGGGCTAACTATGGCTACACCTTC.

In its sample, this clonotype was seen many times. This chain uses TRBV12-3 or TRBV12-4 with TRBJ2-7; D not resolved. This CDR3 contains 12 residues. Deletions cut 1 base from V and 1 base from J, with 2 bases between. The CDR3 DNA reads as TGTGCCAGCAGTTTAGGTTCCTACGAGCAGTACTTC. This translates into CASSLGSYEQYF.

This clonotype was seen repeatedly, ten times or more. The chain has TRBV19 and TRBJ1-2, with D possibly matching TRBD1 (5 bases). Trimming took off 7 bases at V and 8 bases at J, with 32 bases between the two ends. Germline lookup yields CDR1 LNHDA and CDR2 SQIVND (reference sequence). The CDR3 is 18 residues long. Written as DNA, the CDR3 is TGTGCCAGTAATCGGGGGACCCCGAGGGGAGACGGTACTGGAGGCTACACCTTC. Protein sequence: CASNRGTPRGDGTGGYTF. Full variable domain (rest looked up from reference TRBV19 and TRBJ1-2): DGGITQSPKYLFRKEGQNVTLSCEQNLNHDAMYWYRQDPGQGLRLIYYSQIVNDFQKGDIAEGYSVSREKKESFPLTVTSAQKNPTAFYLCASNRGTPRGDGTGGYTFGSGTRLTVV.

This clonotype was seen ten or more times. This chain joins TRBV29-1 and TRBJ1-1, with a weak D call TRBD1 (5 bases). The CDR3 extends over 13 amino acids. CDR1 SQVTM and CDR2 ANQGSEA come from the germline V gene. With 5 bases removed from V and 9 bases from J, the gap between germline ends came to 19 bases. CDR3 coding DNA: TGCAGCGTTTATAATGAGGGGAGACACCAAGCTTTCTTT. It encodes CSVYNEGRHQAFF.

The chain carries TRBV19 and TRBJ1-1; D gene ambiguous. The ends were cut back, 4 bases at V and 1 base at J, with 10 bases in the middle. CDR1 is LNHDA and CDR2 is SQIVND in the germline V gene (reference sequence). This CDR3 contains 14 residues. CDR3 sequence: CASSKSTSNTEAFF. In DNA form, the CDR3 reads TGTGCCAGTAGTAAGAGCACTTCGAACACTGAAGCTTTCTTT.

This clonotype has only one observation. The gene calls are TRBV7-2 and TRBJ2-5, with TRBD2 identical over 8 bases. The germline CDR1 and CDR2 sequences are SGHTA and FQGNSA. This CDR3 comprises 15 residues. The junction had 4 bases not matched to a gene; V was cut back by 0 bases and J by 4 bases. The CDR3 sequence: CASSLARGALETQYF. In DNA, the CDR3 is TGTGCCAGCAGCTTAGCGCGGGGGGCACTAGAGACCCAGTACTTC.

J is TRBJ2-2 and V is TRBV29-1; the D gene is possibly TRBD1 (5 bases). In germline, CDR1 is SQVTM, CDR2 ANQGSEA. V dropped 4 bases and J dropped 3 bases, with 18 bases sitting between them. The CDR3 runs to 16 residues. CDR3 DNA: TGCAGCGTTGTGTTGACCCCCAGGGCCGACACCGGGGAGCTGTTTTTT. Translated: CSVVLTPRADTGELFF.

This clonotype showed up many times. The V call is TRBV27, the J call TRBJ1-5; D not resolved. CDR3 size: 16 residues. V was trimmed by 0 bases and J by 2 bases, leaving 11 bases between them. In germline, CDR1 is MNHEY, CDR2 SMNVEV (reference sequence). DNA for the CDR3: TGTGCCAGCAGTTTATCTAGAGGTTATGGCAATCAGCCCCAGCATTTT. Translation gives CASSLSRGYGNQPQHF.

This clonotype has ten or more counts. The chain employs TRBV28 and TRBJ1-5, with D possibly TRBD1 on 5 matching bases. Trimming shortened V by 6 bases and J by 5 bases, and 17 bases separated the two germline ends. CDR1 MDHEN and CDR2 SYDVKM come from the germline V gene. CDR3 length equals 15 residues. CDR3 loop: CASRLGGRVHQPQHF. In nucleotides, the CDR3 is TGTGCCAGCAGGCTCGGGGGGAGGGTGCATCAGCCCCAGCATTTT.

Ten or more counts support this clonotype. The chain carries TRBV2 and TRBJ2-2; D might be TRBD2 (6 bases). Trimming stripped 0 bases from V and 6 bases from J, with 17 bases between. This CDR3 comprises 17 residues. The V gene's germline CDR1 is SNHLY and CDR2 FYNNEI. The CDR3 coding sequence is TGTGCCAGCAGTGAAGCGCCTGGAGGGGCCGGTGCCGGGGAGCTGTTTTTT. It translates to CASSEAPGGAGAGELFF.

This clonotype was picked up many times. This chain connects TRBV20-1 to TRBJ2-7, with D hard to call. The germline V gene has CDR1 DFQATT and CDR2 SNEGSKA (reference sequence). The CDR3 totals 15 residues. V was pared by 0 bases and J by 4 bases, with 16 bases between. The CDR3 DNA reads TGCAGTGCTAGAGACTATACGCACAACCATTACGAGCAGTACTTC. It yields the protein CSARDYTHNHYEQYF.

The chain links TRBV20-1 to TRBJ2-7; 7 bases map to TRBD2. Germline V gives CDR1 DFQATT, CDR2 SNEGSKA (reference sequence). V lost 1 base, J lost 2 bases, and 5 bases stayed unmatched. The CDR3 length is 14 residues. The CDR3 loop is CSARGKAGTYEQYF. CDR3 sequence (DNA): TGCAGTGCTAGAGGGAAAGCGGGGACCTACGAGCAGTACTTC.